Listed here are 18 T cell receptor beta chains from one sample, sequenced in a study of OX40 agonist ivuxolimab in advanced cancers. Only in-frame clones appear in the TCRdb table, and some are missing; sequencing was by immunoSEQ multiplex PCR. The data show some 74,000 clones, 70% to 90% seen once. Material: CD4+ or CD8+ T cells sorted from blood, obtained in a trial of the OX40 agonist ivuxolimab. All receptors come from an adult with an advanced solid tumor such as melanoma, head and neck, liver or kidney cancer.

The V gene is TRBV27, the J gene TRBJ1-6, with 10 nucleotides matching TRBD1. The CDR3 totals 17 residues. V dropped 3 bases and J dropped 8; count of bases not matched to a gene: 10. Germline-derived CDR1 and CDR2 are MNHEY and SMNVEV (reference sequence). The CDR3 is CASSLGGDRGMDSPLHF. The CDR3 nucleotides read TGTGCCAGCAGTTTGGGGGGGGACAGGGGAATGGATTCACCCCTCCACTTT.

This sequence joins TRBV7-3 and TRBJ1-1, with D possibly matching TRBD1 (5 bases). Trimming took 0 bases from V and 5 from J, leaving 7 bases between them. Germline CDR1 and CDR2: SGHTA and FQGTGA. The CDR3 spans 13 residues. The CDR3 bases are TGTGCCAGCAGCTTAACGGGGGAAACTGAAGCTTTCTTT. Its translation: CASSLTGETEAFF.

The chain links TRBV4-2 to TRBJ2-5; 7 bases align to TRBD2. The ends lost 2 bases at V and 6 bases at J; junction bases unmatched: 6. The germline V gene encodes CDR1 LGHNA and CDR2 YNFKEQ. The CDR3 is 14 residues long. CDR3 protein: CASSQPGEGKTQYF. The CDR3 DNA follows: TGTGCCAGCAGCCAACCGGGGGAGGGAAAGACCCAGTACTTC.

V and J are TRBV27 and TRBJ2-1; 8 positions match TRBD2. Looked up from germline, CDR1 is MNHEY and CDR2 is SMNVEV (reference sequence). V lost 5 bases to trimming and J lost 9 bases; unmatched junction nucleotides: 9. The CDR3 sequence is 14 residues long. The CDR3 nucleotides are TGTGCCAGCAGTCCCGGACTAGCCCCCGGTGAGCAGTTCTTC. This translates into CASSPGLAPGEQFF.

The chain is built from TRBV6-1 and TRBJ2-3; D is perhaps TRBD1 (6 bases). The germline gives CDR1 MNHNS, CDR2 SASEGT. Trimming took 11 bases from V and 0 from J, leaving 12 bases between them. The CDR3 has 13 residues. The CDR3 DNA is TGTGCCGGAGAAGGGGGAAGCACAGATACGCAGTATTTT. Its protein is CAGEGGSTDTQYF.

This sequence joins TRBV6-1 and TRBJ2-2; D gene unclear. Germline lookup yields CDR1 MNHNS and CDR2 SASEGT. The CDR3 runs to 13 residues. V shed 3 bases and J shed 3 bases, with 5 bases lying between them. The CDR3 is CASSDTYTGELFF. The DNA of the CDR3 is TGTGCCAGCAGTGACACCTACACCGGGGAGCTGTTTTTT.

This chain uses TRBV30 with TRBJ1-4; D is undetermined. The CDR3 contains 14 residues. V lost 2 bases and J 8 bases, leaving 15 bases between the germline ends. Germline V gene lookup returns CDR1 GTSNPN and CDR2 SVGIG (reference sequence). The CDR3 here is CAWSYRMIGEKLFF. The CDR3 coding sequence is TGTGCCTGGAGTTATAGGATGATTGGAGAAAAACTGTTTTTT.

This sequence joins TRBV4-1 and TRBJ2-3; 9 bases are shared with TRBD1. This CDR3 comprises 14 residues. Germline CDR1 is MGHRA and CDR2 is YSYEKL. J lost 5 bases, V lost 5 bases, and 5 bases had no gene match. DNA of the CDR3: TGCGCCAGCAGCTCGCGGACAGGGGAAGATACGCAGTATTTT. Its protein is CASSSRTGEDTQYF.

V and J are TRBV11-2 and TRBJ2-7; 9 bases fit TRBD1. The CDR3 extends over 14 amino acids. Looked up from germline, CDR1 is SGHAT and CDR2 is FQNNGV. V trimming: 8 bases; J trimming: 2 bases; junction bases outside the gene matches: 7. CDR3 sequence: CASGRTGAPYEQYF. Written as DNA, the CDR3 is TGTGCCAGCGGACGGACAGGGGCTCCCTACGAGCAGTACTTC.

V and J are TRBV6-1 and TRBJ2-2; D may be TRBD1 (5 bases). This CDR3 has 14 residues. Trimming shortened V by 10 bases and J by 8 bases, and 20 bases separated the two germline ends. Germline values: CDR1 MNHNS, CDR2 SASEGT. In DNA form, the CDR3 reads TGTGCCACCTCGGAACAGGTGGAATCGGGGGAGCTGTTTTTT. Translation: CATSEQVESGELFF.

V usage is TRBV6-1 and J usage is TRBJ2-7, with 10 positions matching TRBD1. The CDR3 totals 14 residues. J gave up 2 bases and V 7 bases, and 5 bases lay outside the gene matches. Germline assignment: CDR1 MNHNS and CDR2 SASEGT. The CDR3 spells CASTVGTGAYEQYF. CDR3 in DNA: TGTGCCAGCACCGTGGGGACAGGGGCCTACGAGCAGTACTTC.

V gene TRBV5-6 combines with J gene TRBJ2-5; no clear D gene. Trimming pared 4 bases from V and 4 bases from J, leaving 14 bases between. This CDR3 is built from 14 residues. Germline V gene data show CDR1 as SGHDT and CDR2 as YYEEEE. The CDR3 spells CASSPKAQIETQYF. DNA for the CDR3: TGTGCCAGCAGCCCCAAGGCCCAGATAGAGACCCAGTACTTC.

This rearrangement joins TRBV5-6 to TRBJ2-5; D assignment may be TRBD1 or TRBD2 (6 bases each). CDR1 SGHDT and CDR2 YYEEEE come from the germline V gene. The CDR3 loop spans 15 amino acids. V was clipped by 0 bases and J by 4 bases, with 13 bases between them. CDR3 sequence: CASSLDLQGGETQYF. CDR3 coding DNA: TGTGCCAGCAGCTTGGATTTACAGGGAGGAGAGACCCAGTACTTC.

This chain connects TRBV2 to TRBJ2-2, with TRBD1 matching over 9 bases. The CDR3 loop spans 16 amino acids. V lost 7 bases, J lost 6 bases, and 12 bases stayed unmatched. Germline V gene lookup returns CDR1 SNHLY and CDR2 FYNNEI. CDR3 nucleotide sequence: TGTGCCAGCACCGAACTTGGGGACAGGGCGGCCGGGGAGCTGTTTTTT. This codes for CASTELGDRAAGELFF. The complete variable domain, with remaining parts taken from reference TRBV2 and TRBJ2-2, reads EPEVTQTPSHQVTQMGQEVILRCVPISNHLYFYWYRQILGQKVEFLVSFYNNEISEKSEIFDDQFSVERPDGSNFTLKIRSTKLEDSAMYFCASTELGDRAAGELFFGEGSRLTVL.

This rearrangement joins TRBV4-2 to TRBJ2-5; 9 bases are shared with TRBD2. The J call is doubtful: the DNA matches TRBJ2-7 better. The CDR3 has 21 amino acids. Germline assignment: CDR1 LGHNA and CDR2 YNFKEQ. The CDR3 DNA follows: TGTGCCAGCAGCCAGATTACCCCAAGCGGGAGGACTAGCATAACACCCTACGAGCAGTACTTC. Its translation: CASSQITPSGRTSITPYEQYF.

This chain uses TRBV5-4 with TRBJ2-3; TRBD2 aligns across 12 bases. With V trimmed by 0 bases and J by 0 bases, 5 bases remained unmatched. The germline V gene encodes CDR1 SGHNT and CDR2 YYREEE (reference sequence). The CDR3 is 18 residues long. Here the CDR3 reads CASSLGLAGGSSTDTQYF. The DNA for the CDR3 is TGTGCCAGCAGCTTGGGGCTAGCGGGAGGGTCTAGCACAGATACGCAGTATTTT.

V usage is TRBV6-1 and J usage is TRBJ1-2; D gene unclear. Trimming cost V 8 bases and J 5 bases, with 15 bases left between them. Germline values: CDR1 MNHNS, CDR2 SASEGT. This CDR3 region has 13 residues. The DNA of the CDR3 is TGTGCCAGCCTAAGGGTCGGGGATTATGGCTACACCTTC. Translating it yields CASLRVGDYGYTF.

The chain employs TRBV27 and TRBJ1-5, with 8 bases matching TRBD1. Germline V gene data show CDR1 as MNHEY and CDR2 as SMNVEV (reference sequence). The CDR3 sequence is 17 residues long. V shed 2 bases and J 1 base; nucleotides not matched to a gene: 7. The CDR3 DNA reads TGTGCCAGCAGTTTAAGAATCGGACAGGGAAGCAATCAGCCCCAGCATTTT. Residues: CASSLRIGQGSNQPQHF.